Listed below are T cell receptor beta chains from one sample, sequenced in a study of blood T cell repertoires in COVID-19. The table came from immunoSEQ multiplex PCR; TCRdb's copy has only in-frame clones and leaves some out. Altogether roughly 200,000 clones are present, about 83% being singletons, with the ten largest covering 1.5%. The sequencing input was peripheral blood. The receptors were gathered from a human donor in a cohort sampled during active COVID-19. Each CDR3 is given without its conserved first and last residue. Where a row states a size, it is once, few, many or the class of an expanded clone; other rows omit it.

TRBV7-2	TRBJ2-1	-	ASSPSGQGVYNEQF
TRBV19	TRBJ1-5	-	ATETVGGQPQH
TRBV24-1	TRBJ2-7	-	ATSEGPYEQY
TRBV3-1/TRBV3-2	TRBJ2-5	-	ASSPEGGLAGAETQY
TRBV7-2	TRBJ2-4	-	ASSLTRGAKNIQY
TRBV19	TRBJ1-5	few	ASSQTGWYQPQH
TRBV7-2	TRBJ1-2	-	ASSLQDRAYGYT
TRBV14	TRBJ2-7	-	ASSHGGEQY
TRBV5-4	TRBJ1-2	-	ASSSDSIYGYT
TRBV28	TRBJ2-2	-	ASRKQGAGELF
TRBV24-1	TRBJ1-2	-	ATSGGGRYGYT
TRBV5-1	TRBJ1-6	-	ASSIETGRNSPLH
TRBV28	TRBJ2-5	-	ASSPPRAGGRETQY
TRBV12-5	TRBJ1-2	-	ASGSGELGYGYT
TRBV6-5	TRBJ1-4	-	ASSSQLEWEKLF
TRBV6-1	TRBJ2-6	-	ASSERDRVSGANVLT
TRBV14	TRBJ2-7	-	ASSQGKDSSYEQY
TRBV15	TRBJ2-5	-	ATRRGADQETQY
TRBV28	TRBJ2-7	-	ASSLAGASYEQY
TRBV28	TRBJ2-7	once	ASSWLFPGTSEQSQY
TRBV9	TRBJ2-2	-	ASSLRGGHTGELF
TRBV7-2	TRBJ2-7	-	ASSSGNAPEQY
TRBV13	TRBJ2-2	-	ASSGTSGIGDTGELF
TRBV28	TRBJ1-2	-	ATKLGTQYGYT
TRBV18	TRBJ1-4	-	ASSRGDSEKLF
TRBV7-9	TRBJ2-7	-	ASSTGTGEQY
TRBV9	TRBJ2-5	-	ASSASIGGGGETQY
TRBV6-5	TRBJ1-1	-	ASRNRGRDEAF
TRBV7-2	TRBJ2-2	-	ATPARGNTGELF
TRBV5-4	TRBJ2-2	few	ASSFGGQGTGELF
TRBV25-1	TRBJ1-6	once	ASSVATSSYNSPLH
TRBV11-2	TRBJ2-5	-	ASLRGETQY
TRBV10-3	TRBJ2-6	once	AISIKRGSGANVLT
TRBV15	TRBJ2-7	-	ATSPRQGMDYEQY
TRBV11-2	TRBJ1-5	-	ASSRLSGQPQH
TRBV19	TRBJ1-6	-	ASSGRGYNSPLH
TRBV20-1	TRBJ2-7	once	SASGLAGVKQY
TRBV5-1	TRBJ2-3	-	ASSFRSGSTDTQY
TRBV5-8	TRBJ2-7	-	ASSLNRVYEQY
TRBV6-2/TRBV6-3	TRBJ1-1	-	ASSYSRDRPLKAYEAF
TRBV19	TRBJ2-7	-	ASSTRDTSYEQY